The 25 T cell receptor beta chains presented below share a single source sample, sequenced in a study of blood T cells in healthy people across ages. Using a J-beta primer mix together with a sample-barcoded 5' primer, a second PCR was run for about 6 to 11 cycles. TCRdb passed the 5' RACE reads through MiXCR, listing each CDR3 protein once. Of around 690,000 distinct CDR3 sequences listed, roughly 58% are singletons. Sequenced input: blood. All receptors come from a man aged 55 to 70 in good health.

The chain couples TRBV6-1 to TRBJ1-5, with 7 bases aligning to TRBD1. This CDR3 has 14 amino acids. CDR1 MNHNS and CDR2 SASEGT come from the germline V gene. Trimming took 11 bases from V and 7 from J; bases not matched to a gene: 14. The CDR3 DNA reads as TGTGCCTCCACTTTACAGGGGCGCGGGCAGCCCCAGCATTTT. Translated: CASTLQGRGQPQHF.

The V call is TRBV20-1, the J call TRBJ2-4; 10 bases fit TRBD2. Gene TRBJ2-7 matches the end of the DNA better, so the J call may be wrong. The CDR3 runs to 16 residues. Germline loops: CDR1 DFQATT, CDR2 SNEGSKA (reference sequence). The CDR3 bases are TGCAGTGCTAGTGATAGAGGGACTAGCGTGGCCTACGAGCAGTACTTC. It specifies CSASDRGTSVAYEQYF.

This clonotype has more than one count but fewer than ten. The chain recombines TRBV6-5 with TRBJ2-1, with 10 bases matching TRBD2. Per the germline V gene, CDR1 is MNHEY and CDR2 is SVGAGI. This CDR3 has 16 amino acids. The J segment lost 8 bases and the V segment lost 1 base, leaving 8 bases of the junction unmatched. The CDR3 region has the DNA TGTGCCAGCAGTTACTACGCCCAGCGGGGGGGCGATGAGCAGTTCTTC. As protein: CASSYYAQRGGDEQFF.

V and J are TRBV12-3 or TRBV12-4 and TRBJ1-2; tentative D call: TRBD1 (5 bases). This CDR3 region has 15 residues. V gave up 3 bases and J gave up 0 bases, with 11 bases separating them. The CDR3 is CASSLDPGTNYGYTF. As DNA, the CDR3 is TGTGCCAGCAGTTTGGACCCAGGGACTAACTATGGCTACACCTTC.

This clonotype was detected a few times. J is TRBJ1-2 and V is TRBV15; tentatively, D is TRBD1 (6 bases). V was shortened by 2 bases and J by 2 bases, with 6 bases between the two germline ends. This CDR3 is built from 13 residues. The V gene's germline CDR1 is LNHNV and CDR2 YYDKDF (reference sequence). The CDR3 nucleotides read TGTGCCACCAGCAGAACAGGGAACTATGGCTACACCTTC. The encoded protein is CATSRTGNYGYTF.

Note on this clonotype: Sequence at one end of the junction differs from germline and may be a read error. The chain couples TRBV20-1 to TRBJ1-6; TRBD1 aligns across 10 bases. The CDR3 length is 16 residues. Germline CDR1 DFQATT, CDR2 SNEGSKA (reference sequence). DNA of the CDR3: TGCAGTGCTAGAGATCCCGGCCGGGACAGGGGCTCACCCCCCCACTTT. It encodes CSARDPGRDRGSPPHF.

The genes are TRBV7-9 and TRBJ2-1; 12 nucleotides agree with TRBD2. The DNA end favors TRBJ2-7, so the J call may be wrong. Germline V gene sequence: CDR1 SEHNR, CDR2 FQNEAQ (reference sequence). The CDR3 sequence is 18 residues long. This CDR3 is CASSLGRRLAGDYNEQYF. In DNA, the CDR3 is TGTGCCAGCAGCTTGGGTAGGCGACTAGCGGGGGATTACAATGAGCAGTACTTC.

The V gene is TRBV20-1, the J gene TRBJ2-1; D is unresolved. Germline V lookup: CDR1 DFQATT, CDR2 SNEGSKA (reference sequence). CDR3 length equals 17 residues. V was trimmed by 0 bases and J by 0 bases, leaving 15 bases between them. CDR3 region: CSARDWARLSSYNEQFF. The CDR3 DNA reads TGCAGTGCTAGAGATTGGGCTAGGCTAAGCTCCTACAATGAGCAGTTCTTC.

The rearrangement uses TRBV6-6 and TRBJ2-1; D perhaps matches TRBD1 (6 bases). There are 13 residues in the CDR3. V dropped 2 bases and J dropped 15 bases, with 17 bases sitting between them. Germline loops: CDR1 MNHNY, CDR2 SVGAGI (reference sequence). The CDR3 here is CASSYAATGGRFF. In DNA, the CDR3 is TGTGCCAGCAGTTACGCCGCGACTGGGGGCCGGTTCTTC.

This clonotype has at least ten counts. V usage is TRBV6-5 and J usage is TRBJ2-7; tentative D call: TRBD1 (7 bases). Germline CDR1 MNHEY, CDR2 SVGAGI. The CDR3 consists of 17 residues. Trimming stripped 0 bases from V and 2 bases from J, with 17 bases between. DNA of the CDR3: TGTGCCAGCAGTTACTCCGGAGGGGGCCGGTCCCCCTACGAGCAGTACTTC. Protein sequence: CASSYSGGGRSPYEQYF.

The CDR3, as DNA: TGTGCCAGCAGCTCCCTAGAATCGGGACCCAATACTGAAGCTTTCTTT. This gives the protein CASSSLESGPNTEAFF. The rearrangement links TRBV7-6 to TRBJ1-1; perhaps TRBD1 as D (5 bases). The CDR3 length is 16 residues. Looked up from germline, CDR1 is SGHVS and CDR2 is FNYEAQ. V lost 4 bases to trimming and J lost 5 bases, with 20 bases between them.

The rearrangement joins TRBV20-1 to TRBJ2-1; the D gene is possibly TRBD2 (7 bases). Germline V gives CDR1 DFQATT, CDR2 SNEGSKA (reference sequence). The ends were cut back, 5 bases at V and 1 base at J, with 15 bases in the middle. This CDR3 has 15 amino acids. The CDR3 region has the DNA TGCAGTGCTCCCCCCGGGGGGCCTTCCTACAATGAGCAGTTCTTC. It encodes CSAPPGGPSYNEQFF.

The V gene is TRBV3-1, the J gene TRBJ2-1; D call uncertain. V was cut by 0 bases and J by 4 bases, with 10 bases left in between. CDR1 and CDR2 (germline): LGHDT, YNNKEL (reference sequence). This CDR3 has 15 amino acids. In nucleotides, the CDR3 is TGTGCCAGCAGCCAAGATCATTCACGGTACAATGAGCAGTTCTTC. Translated: CASSQDHSRYNEQFF.

There are a few counts of this clonotype. The genes are TRBV11-2 and TRBJ2-5; D might be TRBD2 (5 bases). With 5 bases removed from V and 4 bases from J, the gap between germline ends came to 14 bases. Germline CDR1 is SGHAT and CDR2 is FQNNGV. This CDR3 comprises 14 residues. CDR3 residues: CASSTTGSRETQYF. The DNA for the CDR3 is TGTGCCAGCAGCACCACGGGATCGCGAGAGACCCAGTACTTC.

The CDR3 bases are TGTGCCAGCAGTCCCCGGGTGGCGGGGTATAACAATGAGCAGTTCTTC. Its translation: CASSPRVAGYNNEQFF. The chain employs TRBV27 and TRBJ2-1; D possibly corresponds to TRBD2 (6 bases). CDR3 length: 16 residues. Germline V gene data show CDR1 as MNHEY and CDR2 as SMNVEV (reference sequence). With 5 bases removed from V and 5 bases from J, the gap between germline ends came to 19 bases.

The CDR3 sequence: CSAFQGVENIQYF. The CDR3 DNA is TGCAGTGCTTTTCAGGGGGTCGAAAACATTCAGTACTTC. The chain links TRBV20-1 to TRBJ2-7; 7 nucleotides align to TRBD1. The closer fit of TRBJ2-4 to the DNA end suggests the J call may be wrong. CDR1 and CDR2 (germline): DFQATT, SNEGSKA (reference sequence). The CDR3 loop spans 13 amino acids.

The chain uses TRBV6-5 and TRBJ2-1; 8 positions agree with TRBD1. CDR3 size: 15 residues. The ends lost 6 bases at V and 4 bases at J; junction bases unmatched: 8. CDR1 is MNHEY and CDR2 is SVGAGI in the germline V gene. CDR3 region: CASRPTRDRYNEQFF. CDR3 bases: TGTGCCAGCAGGCCCACCCGGGACAGGTACAATGAGCAGTTCTTC.

This clonotype has only one observation. The rearrangement joins TRBV5-6 to TRBJ1-1; 9 nucleotides agree with TRBD1. Germline V gene sequence: CDR1 SGHDT, CDR2 YYEEEE. The CDR3 length is 19 residues. V shed 0 bases and J 3 bases; nucleotides not matched to a gene: 15. The CDR3 loop reads CASSLGRTGGARRDTEAFF. The CDR3 region has the DNA TGTGCCAGCAGCTTGGGGCGTACAGGGGGCGCGAGGAGGGACACTGAAGCTTTCTTT. The full variable domain, with the rest looked up from reference TRBV5-6 and TRBJ1-1, is DAGVTQSPTHLIKTRGQQVTLRCSPKSGHDTVSWYQQALGQGPQFIFQYYEEEERQRGNFPDRFSGHQFPNYSSELNVNALLLGDSALYLCASSLGRTGGARRDTEAFFGQGTRLTVV.

This clonotype was observed a handful of times. The V gene is TRBV6-6, the J gene TRBJ1-2; D remains ambiguous. This CDR3 region has 16 residues. Between the trimmed V and J ends, which lost 0 bases and 8 bases, there was a span of 19 bases. Germline V gene data show CDR1 as MNHNY and CDR2 as SVGAGI (reference sequence). CDR3 region: CASSYSIRGELGGYTF. DNA for the CDR3: TGTGCCAGCAGTTACTCGATTCGGGGTGAACTGGGGGGCTACACCTTC.

The V call is TRBV3-1, the J call TRBJ2-5; maybe TRBD2 (5 bases). Trimming removed 2 bases from V and 5 bases from J, with 15 bases in between. Germline V CDR1 and CDR2: LGHDT, YNNKEL (reference sequence). The CDR3 contains 15 residues. The CDR3 bases are TGTGCCAGCAGCCAAATGCCGGGAAGGACGGAGACCCAGTACTTC. Translation: CASSQMPGRTETQYF.

For the CDR3, the DNA is TGTGCCAGCACCCAGGGACAGGGGTTAGTCTATGAGCAGTTCTTC. Translation gives CASTQGQGLVYEQFF. This rearrangement joins TRBV6-6 to TRBJ2-1; 10 bases are shared with TRBD1. The CDR3 is made up of 15 amino acids. V shed 7 bases and J 8 bases; nucleotides not matched to a gene: 11. CDR1 is MNHNY and CDR2 is SVGAGI in the germline V gene (reference sequence).

This clonotype occurred a few times. The rearrangement joins TRBV28 to TRBJ2-7, with a tentative D call TRBD1 (6 bases). V dropped 6 bases and J dropped 2 bases, with 11 bases sitting between them. The CDR3 runs to 13 residues. Germline V gene sequence: CDR1 MDHEN, CDR2 SYDVKM. The CDR3 nucleotides read TGTGCCAGCAGGACGGGACACACCTACGAGCAGTACTTC. Translating gives CASRTGHTYEQYF.

The chain joins TRBV20-1 to TRBJ2-3, with D uncertain. The CDR3 has 12 amino acids. In germline, CDR1 is DFQATT, CDR2 SNEGSKA (reference sequence). V was cut by 2 bases and J by 6 bases, with 9 bases left in between. CDR3: CSARRAPDTQYF. As DNA, the CDR3 is TGCAGTGCTAGAAGGGCTCCCGATACGCAGTATTTT.

This clonotype appeared a few times. The J gene is TRBJ2-5, the V gene TRBV6-5; 7 nucleotides match TRBD2. Losses at the gene ends were 9 bases for V and 9 bases for J; bases not matched to a gene: 10. In germline, CDR1 is MNHEY, CDR2 SVGAGI. The CDR3 is made up of 12 amino acids. The DNA of the CDR3 is TGTGCCAGTGGCAGCGGGACCCCAGCCCAGTACTTC. Protein: CASGSGTPAQYF.

J is TRBJ1-1 and V is TRBV5-1, with a tentative D call TRBD1 (5 bases). This CDR3 has 15 residues. From germline, CDR1 is SGHRS and CDR2 YFSETQ. Trimming pared 4 bases from V and 1 base from J, leaving 14 bases between. Here the CDR3 reads CASSQFGGANTEAFF. The CDR3 DNA follows: TGCGCCAGCAGCCAATTTGGTGGGGCGAACACTGAAGCTTTCTTT. Filled out from reference TRBV5-1 and TRBJ1-1, the complete variable domain reads KAGVTQTPRYLIKTRGQQVTLSCSPISGHRSVSWYQQTPGQGLQFLFEYFSETQRNKGNFPGRFSGRQFSNSRSEMNVSTLELGDSALYLCASSQFGGANTEAFFGQGTRLTVV.